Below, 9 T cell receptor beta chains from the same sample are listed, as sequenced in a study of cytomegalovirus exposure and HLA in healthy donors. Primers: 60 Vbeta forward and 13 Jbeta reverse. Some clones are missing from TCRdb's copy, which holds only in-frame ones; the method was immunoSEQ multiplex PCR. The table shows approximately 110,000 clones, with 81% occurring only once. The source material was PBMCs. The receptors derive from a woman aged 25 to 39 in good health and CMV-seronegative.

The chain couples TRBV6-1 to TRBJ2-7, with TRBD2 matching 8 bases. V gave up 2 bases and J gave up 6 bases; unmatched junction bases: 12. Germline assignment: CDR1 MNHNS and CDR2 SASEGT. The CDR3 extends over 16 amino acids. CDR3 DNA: TGTGCCAGCAGTGAACGGGGGGGTTCGGGGCTTACCGAGCAGTACTTC. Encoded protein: CASSERGGSGLTEQYF.

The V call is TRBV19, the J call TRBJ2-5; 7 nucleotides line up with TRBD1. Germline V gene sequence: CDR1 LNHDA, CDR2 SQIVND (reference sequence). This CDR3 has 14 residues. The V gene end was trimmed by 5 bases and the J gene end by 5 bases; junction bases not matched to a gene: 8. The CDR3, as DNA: TGTGCCAGTAGTCTACGACAGGGATGGGAGACCCAGTACTTC. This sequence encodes CASSLRQGWETQYF.

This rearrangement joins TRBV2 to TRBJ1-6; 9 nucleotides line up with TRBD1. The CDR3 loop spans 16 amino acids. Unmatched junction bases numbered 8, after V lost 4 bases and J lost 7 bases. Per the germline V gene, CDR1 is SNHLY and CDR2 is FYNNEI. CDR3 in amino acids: CASSAPGTGLNSPLHF. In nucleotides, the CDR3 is TGTGCCAGCAGTGCCCCCGGGACAGGGTTAAATTCACCCCTCCACTTT.

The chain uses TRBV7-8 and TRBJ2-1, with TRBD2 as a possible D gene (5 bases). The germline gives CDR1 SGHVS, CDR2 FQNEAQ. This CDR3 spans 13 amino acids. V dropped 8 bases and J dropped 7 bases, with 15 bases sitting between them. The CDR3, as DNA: TGTGCCAGCGGGTCCAACACGGGGAATGAGCAGTTCTTC. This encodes CASGSNTGNEQFF.

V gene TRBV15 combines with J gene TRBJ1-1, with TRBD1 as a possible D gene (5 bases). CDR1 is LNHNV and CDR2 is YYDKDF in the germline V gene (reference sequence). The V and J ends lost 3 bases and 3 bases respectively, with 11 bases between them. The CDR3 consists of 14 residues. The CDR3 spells CATSRTAFYTEAFF. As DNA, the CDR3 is TGTGCCACCAGCAGGACAGCGTTTTACACTGAAGCTTTCTTT.

CDR3 in amino acids: CASSSGTGVRNTEAFF. The CDR3 coding sequence is TGCGCCAGCAGCTCCGGGACAGGGGTGAGGAACACTGAAGCTTTCTTT. V and J are TRBV5-1 and TRBJ1-1; 10 nucleotides line up with TRBD1. With 3 bases clipped from V and 1 base from J, the junction kept 6 bases outside the gene matches. Germline-derived CDR1 and CDR2 are SGHRS and YFSETQ. The CDR3 has 16 residues.

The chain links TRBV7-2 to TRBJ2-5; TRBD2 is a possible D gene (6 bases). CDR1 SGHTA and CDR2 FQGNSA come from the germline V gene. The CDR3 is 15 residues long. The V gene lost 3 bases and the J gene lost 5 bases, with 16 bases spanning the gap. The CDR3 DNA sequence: TGTGCCAGCAGCTTCAATATCGGGGGTGGGGAGACCCAGTACTTC. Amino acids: CASSFNIGGGETQYF.

Here the CDR3 reads CATSRVGFAPEAFF. As DNA, the CDR3 is TGTGCCACCAGCAGGGTGGGCTTCGCCCCTGAAGCTTTCTTT. The genes are TRBV15 and TRBJ1-1; D gene unclear. Trimming removed 3 bases from V and 6 bases from J, with 14 bases in between. CDR1 is LNHNV and CDR2 is YYDKDF in the germline V gene (reference sequence). The CDR3 is made up of 14 amino acids.

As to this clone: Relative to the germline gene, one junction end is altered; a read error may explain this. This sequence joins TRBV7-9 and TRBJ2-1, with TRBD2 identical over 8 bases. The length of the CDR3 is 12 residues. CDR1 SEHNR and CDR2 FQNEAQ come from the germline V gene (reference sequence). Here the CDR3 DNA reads TGTTCCAGCAGTGGGATTCGGGCGGGGGGGTTCTTC. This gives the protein CSSSGIRAGGFF.